The T cell receptor (beta chain) under discussion was sequenced for a study of blood T cell repertoires in COVID-19. CDR1 ENHRY and CDR2 SYGVKD come from the germline V gene. With V trimmed by 6 bases and J by 0 bases, 12 bases remained unmatched. The CDR3 spans 18 residues. TCRdb's copy holds only in-frame clones and misses some; the assay was immunoSEQ multiplex PCR. The sample consists of 65,000 to 80,000 clones, less than 90% of them appearing once. The chain uses TRBV10-3 and TRBJ1-3, with TRBD1 matching 9 bases. What was sequenced was peripheral blood. This receptor was identified in an elderly man in a cohort sampled during active COVID-19. The CDR3 sequence: CAIRERTGDFRSGNTIYF. The CDR3 DNA follows: TGTGCCATCAGAGAGCGGACAGGGGATTTCCGCTCTGGAAACACCATATATTTT.